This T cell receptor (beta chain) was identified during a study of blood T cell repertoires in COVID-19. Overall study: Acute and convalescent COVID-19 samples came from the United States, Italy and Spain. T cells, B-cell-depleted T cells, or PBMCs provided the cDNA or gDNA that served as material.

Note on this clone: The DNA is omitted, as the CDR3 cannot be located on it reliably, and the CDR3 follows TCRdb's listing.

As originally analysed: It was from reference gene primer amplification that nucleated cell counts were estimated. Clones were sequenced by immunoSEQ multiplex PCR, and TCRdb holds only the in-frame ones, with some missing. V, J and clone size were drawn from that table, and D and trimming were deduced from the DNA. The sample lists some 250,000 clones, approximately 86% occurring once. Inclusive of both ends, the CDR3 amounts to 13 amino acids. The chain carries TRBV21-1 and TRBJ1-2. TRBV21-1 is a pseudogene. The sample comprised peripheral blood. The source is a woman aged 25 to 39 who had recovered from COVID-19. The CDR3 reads CASSKLYSCGYTF.